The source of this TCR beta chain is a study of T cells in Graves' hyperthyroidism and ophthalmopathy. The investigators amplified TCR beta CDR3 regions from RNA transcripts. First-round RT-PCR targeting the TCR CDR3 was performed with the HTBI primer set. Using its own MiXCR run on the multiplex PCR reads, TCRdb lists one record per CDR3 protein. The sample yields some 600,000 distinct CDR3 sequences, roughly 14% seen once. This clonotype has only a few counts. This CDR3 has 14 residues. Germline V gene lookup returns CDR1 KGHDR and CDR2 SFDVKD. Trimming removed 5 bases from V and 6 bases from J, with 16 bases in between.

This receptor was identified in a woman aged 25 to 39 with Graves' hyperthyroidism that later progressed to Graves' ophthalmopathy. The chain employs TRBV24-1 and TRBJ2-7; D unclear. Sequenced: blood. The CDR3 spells CATSAVLGYREQYF. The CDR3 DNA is TGTGCCACCAGTGCGGTTCTCGGTTATCGCGAGCAGTACTTC.